The 3 T cell receptor beta chains presented below share a single source sample, sequenced in a study of blood T cell repertoires in COVID-19. TCRdb's table, derived via immunoSEQ multiplex PCR, lists solely in-frame clones and lacks some. The top ten hold roughly 4.3% of the sample, which has 100,000 to 140,000 clones, 80% to 85% seen once. The sequencing sample was made of peripheral blood. These receptors were collected from a man between 70 and 80 years old with acute or convalescent COVID-19.

V gene TRBV6-2 or TRBV6-3 combines with J gene TRBJ2-7; TRBD1 aligns across 7 bases. This CDR3 is built from 15 residues. Germline V gene data show CDR1 as MNHEY and CDR2 as SVGEGT. Losses at the gene ends were 6 bases for V and 1 base for J; bases not matched to a gene: 9. In DNA, the CDR3 is TGTGCCAGCAGCAACAGGGGTGGGTTTTCCTACGAGCAGTACTTC. It encodes CASSNRGGFSYEQYF.

This clone has only a few counts. The chain carries TRBV14 and TRBJ1-2, with D perhaps matching TRBD1 (5 bases). CDR1 and CDR2 from the germline V gene are SGHDN and FVKESK. Trimming removed 2 bases from V and 4 bases from J, with 11 bases in between. This CDR3 region has 14 residues. CDR3 protein: CASSQTDSRYGYTF. CDR3 sequence (DNA): TGTGCCAGCAGCCAAACCGACAGCCGCTATGGCTACACCTTC. Variable domain in full (rest from reference TRBV14 and TRBJ1-2): EAGVTQFPSHSVIEKGQTVTLRCDPISGHDNLYWYRRVMGKEIKFLLHFVKESKQDESGMPNNRFLAERTGGTYSTLKVQPAELEDSGVYFCASSQTDSRYGYTFGSGTRLTVV.

The rearrangement uses TRBV7-6 and TRBJ2-1; TRBD2 might be the D (6 bases). The CDR3 loop spans 16 amino acids. Trimming took 2 bases from V and 3 from J, leaving 14 bases between them. Per the germline V gene, CDR1 is SGHVS and CDR2 is FNYEAQ. In DNA form, the CDR3 reads TGTGCCAGCAGCTTAAGTTCTTGGCGGGGCTACAATGAGCAGTTCTTC. Translation gives CASSLSSWRGYNEQFF.